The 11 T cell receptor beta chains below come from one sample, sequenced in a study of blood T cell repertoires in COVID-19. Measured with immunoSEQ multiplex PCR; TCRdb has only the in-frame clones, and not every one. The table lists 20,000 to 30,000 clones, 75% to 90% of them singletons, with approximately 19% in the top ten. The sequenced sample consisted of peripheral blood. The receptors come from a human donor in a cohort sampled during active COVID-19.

The CDR3 loop reads CAWSVTGGQYGYTF. DNA of the CDR3: TGTGCCTGGAGTGTAACAGGGGGTCAGTATGGCTACACCTTC. The V call is TRBV30, the J call TRBJ1-2; 8 nucleotides line up with TRBD1. Unmatched junction bases numbered 5, after V lost 0 bases and J lost 5 bases. The CDR3 is 14 amino acids. CDR1 is GTSNPN and CDR2 is SVGIG in the germline V gene (reference sequence).

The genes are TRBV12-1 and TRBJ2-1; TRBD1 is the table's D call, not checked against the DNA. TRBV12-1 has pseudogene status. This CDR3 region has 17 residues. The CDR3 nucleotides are TGTGCCAGCAGCCGTCACAAACAGGGGGCCTCCTACAATGAGCAGTTCTTC. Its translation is CASSRHKQGASYNEQFF.

The CDR3: CASNTLAGEYTDTQYF. CDR3 nucleotide sequence: TGTGCCAGCAATACCCTAGCGGGTGAATACACAGATACGCAGTATTTT. The chain carries TRBV28 and TRBJ2-3; 8 bases agree with TRBD2. V was clipped by 7 bases and J by 2 bases; unmatched bases: 11. From germline, CDR1 is MDHEN and CDR2 SYDVKM. The CDR3 is 16 residues long. Drawing the rest from reference TRBV28 and TRBJ2-3, the complete variable domain is DVKVTQSSRYLVKRTGEKVFLECVQDMDHENMFWYRQDPGLGLRLIYFSYDVKMKEKGDIPEGYSVSREKKERFSLILESASTNQTSMYLCASNTLAGEYTDTQYFGPGTRLTVL.

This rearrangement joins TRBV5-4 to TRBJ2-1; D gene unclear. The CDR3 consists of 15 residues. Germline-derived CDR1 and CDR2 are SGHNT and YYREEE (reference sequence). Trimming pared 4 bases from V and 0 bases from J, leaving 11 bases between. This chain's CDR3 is CASSVLLSSYNEQFF. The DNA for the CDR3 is TGTGCCAGCAGCGTCCTTCTGTCCTCCTACAATGAGCAGTTCTTC.

CDR3 DNA: TGTGCCAGCATTTCCGCGACAGGGAACACTGAAGCTTTCTTT. It is translated as CASISATGNTEAFF. The rearrangement uses TRBV6-5 and TRBJ1-1, with a tentative D call TRBD1 (6 bases). The V gene lost 7 bases and the J gene lost 1 base, with 13 bases spanning the gap. The germline CDR1 and CDR2 sequences are MNHEY and SVGAGI. The CDR3 spans 14 residues.

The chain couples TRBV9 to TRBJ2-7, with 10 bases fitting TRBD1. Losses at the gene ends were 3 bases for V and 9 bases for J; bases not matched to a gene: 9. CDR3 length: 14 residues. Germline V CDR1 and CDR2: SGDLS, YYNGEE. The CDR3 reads CASSAGTGENGQYF. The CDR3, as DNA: TGTGCCAGCAGCGCAGGGACAGGGGAGAACGGGCAGTACTTC. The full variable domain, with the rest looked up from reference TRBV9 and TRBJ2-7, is DSGVTQTPKHLITATGQRVTLRCSPRSGDLSVYWYQQSLDQGLQFLIQYYNGEERAKGNILERFSAQQFPDLHSELNLSSLELGDSALYFCASSAGTGENGQYFGPGTRLTVT.

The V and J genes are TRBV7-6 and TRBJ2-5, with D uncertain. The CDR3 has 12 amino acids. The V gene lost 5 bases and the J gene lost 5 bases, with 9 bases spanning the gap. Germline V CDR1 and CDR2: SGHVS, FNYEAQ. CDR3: CASSDRAETQYF. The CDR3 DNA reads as TGTGCCAGCAGCGATAGAGCCGAGACCCAGTACTTC. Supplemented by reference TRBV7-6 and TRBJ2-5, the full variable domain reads GAGVSQSPRYKVTKRGQDVALRCDPISGHVSLYWYRQALGQGPEFLTYFNYEAQQDKSGLPNDRFSAERPEGSISTLTIQRTEQRDSAMYRCASSDRAETQYFGPGTRLLVL.

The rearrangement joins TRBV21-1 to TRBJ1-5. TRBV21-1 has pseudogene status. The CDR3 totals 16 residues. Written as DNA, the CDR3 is TGTGCCAGCAGCAGGGGGGGGACTACCTTCAATCAGCCCCAGCATTTT. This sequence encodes CASSRGGTTFNQPQHF.

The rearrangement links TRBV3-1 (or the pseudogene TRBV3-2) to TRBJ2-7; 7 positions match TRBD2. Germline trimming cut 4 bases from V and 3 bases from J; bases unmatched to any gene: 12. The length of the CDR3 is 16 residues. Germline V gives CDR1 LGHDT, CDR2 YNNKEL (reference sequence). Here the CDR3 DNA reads TGTGCCAGCAGCCCAGACAGTACCGGGGGGAACTACGAGCAGTACTTC. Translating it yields CASSPDSTGGNYEQYF.

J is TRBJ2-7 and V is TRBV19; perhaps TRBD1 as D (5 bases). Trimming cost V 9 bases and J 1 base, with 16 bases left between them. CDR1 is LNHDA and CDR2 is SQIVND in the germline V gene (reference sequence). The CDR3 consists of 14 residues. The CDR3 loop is CASSDGSGSYEQYF. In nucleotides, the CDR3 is TGTGCCAGCAGCGATGGGTCAGGGTCCTACGAGCAGTACTTC.

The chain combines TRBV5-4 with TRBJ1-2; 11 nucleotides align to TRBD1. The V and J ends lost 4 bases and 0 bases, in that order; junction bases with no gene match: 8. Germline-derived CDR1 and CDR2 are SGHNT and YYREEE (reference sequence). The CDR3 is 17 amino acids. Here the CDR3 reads CASSPGTGGRANYGYTF. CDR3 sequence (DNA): TGTGCCAGCAGCCCGGGGACAGGGGGTCGAGCTAACTATGGCTACACCTTC.